The clone carrying this T cell receptor beta chain is termed large. Its target is not known. This specimen belongs to a study of T cell repertoires in aging, cancer and after chemotherapy. Turning to the study itself: The whole study produced a dataset of roughly 8.8 million TCR reads.

Regarding the study as a whole: Immunological memory after chemotherapy cannot be judged from the repertoire data. In each cancer cohort, median generation probability increased across chemotherapy, suggesting thymic output rebounded.

A mixed TRB-A/B primer pool amplified rearranged TRB by multiplex touch-down PCR. TCRdb processed the multiplex PCR reads anew with MiXCR; each CDR3 protein has one entry. The repertoire holds 1,500 to 2,000 distinct CDR3 sequences, with around 25% as singletons. TCR beta rearrangements were amplified from peripheral blood genomic DNA. The CDR3 length is 11 residues. CDR1 is SQVTM, CDR2 ANQGSEA, per germline. V was shortened by 3 bases and J by 4 bases, with 6 bases between the two germline ends. The material sequenced was blood. This chain links TRBV29-1 with TRBJ1-2; the D is unclear. This clonotype originated in a human donor with a solid tumor. DNA for the CDR3: TGCAGCGTTGAGGACGGCTATGGCTACACCTTC. It is translated as CSVEDGYGYTF.